Listed below are T cell receptor beta chains from one sample, sequenced in a study of control samples from healthy donors and cancer patients. Using immunoSEQ multiplex PCR, the repertoire was profiled, and TCRdb retains in-frame clones only, with some absent. The data show about 83,000 clones, 90% to 95% seen once. The sample taken for sequencing was blood. Receptors were obtained from a man between 45 and 60 years old in good health. Both conserved end residues are part of each CDR3. D genes are given only for firm matches. Size tells how often a clone was seen (once, few, many) or the class of an expanded clone, and some rows leave it out.

v_gene	abundance	j_gene	d_gene	CDR3aa	CDR3nt
TRBV24-1	NA	TRBJ2-3	TRBD2	CATSNPAGYDTQYF	TGTGCCACCAGTAATCCAGCGGGGTATGATACGCAGTATTTT
TRBV15	NA	TRBJ1-6	NA	CATEPTAEFSPLHF	TGTGCCACCGAACCGACAGCGGAATTTTCACCCCTCCACTTT
TRBV5-1	NA	TRBJ1-1	NA	CASSLNGQSVYEAFF	TGCGCCAGCAGCTTGAACGGACAGAGCGTTTACGAAGCTTTCTTT
TRBV3-1/TRBV3-2	few	TRBJ1-2	NA	CASSQVGQGNGYTF	TGTGCCAGCAGCCAAGTTGGTCAGGGAAACGGCTACACCTTC
TRBV9	once	TRBJ1-1	NA	CASSVPHPDTEAFF	TGTGCCAGCAGCGTTCCGCACCCGGACACTGAAGCTTTCTTT
TRBV18	NA	TRBJ2-3	NA	CASSPGADTQYF	TGTGCCAGCTCCCCCGGAGCAGATACGCAGTATTTT
TRBV6-6	NA	TRBJ1-1	TRBD1	CAVQGMNTEAFF	TGTGCCGTACAGGGGATGAACACTGAAGCTTTCTTT
TRBV21-1	NA	TRBJ2-7	NA	CASSSPGTGSYEQYF	TGTGCCAGCAGCAGCCCCGGGACAGGGAGCTACGAGCAGTACTTC
TRBV5-6	NA	TRBJ1-4	NA	CASSSDSRNEKLFF	TGTGCCAGCAGCTCGGACAGTCGGAATGAAAAACTGTTTTTT
TRBV15	once	TRBJ1-2	NA	CATSGYYGYTF	TGTGCCACCAGCGGATACTATGGCTACACCTTC
TRBV29-1	NA	TRBJ1-5	NA	CSASGGAGNQPQHF	TGCAGCGCCTCCGGGGGGGCAGGCAATCAGCCCCAGCATTTT
TRBV7-9	NA	TRBJ1-3	NA	CASSLAGRRNTIYF	TGTGCCAGCAGCTTAGCAGGGAGAAGGAACACCATATATTTT
TRBV6-2/TRBV6-3	once	TRBJ1-2	TRBD1	CASSYSDRGNGYTF	TGTGCCAGCAGTTACTCCGACAGGGGGAATGGCTACACCTTC
TRBV28	NA	TRBJ1-3	NA	CASSRDRSSGNTIYF	TGTGCCAGCAGCCGGGACCGATCCTCTGGAAACACCATATATTTT
TRBV11-2	NA	TRBJ2-7	NA	CASSLEGRTYEQYF	TGTGCCAGCAGCTTAGAGGGCAGAACCTACGAGCAGTACTTC
TRBV6-5	NA	TRBJ1-1	NA	CASSRLKGTEAFF	TGTGCCAGCAGTCGGTTGAAGGGAACTGAAGCTTTCTTT
TRBV7-6	NA	TRBJ1-2	TRBD1	CARGMKPGGYGYTF	TGTGCCAGGGGAATGAAGCCAGGGGGGTATGGCTACACCTTC
TRBV5-6	NA	TRBJ1-2	TRBD1	CASSTGQIYGYTF	TGTGCCAGCAGCACGGGACAGATCTATGGCTACACCTTC
TRBV5-1	NA	TRBJ2-7	TRBD1	CASSVGTGDEQYF	TGCGCCAGCAGCGTCGGGACAGGGGACGAGCAGTACTTC
TRBV12-5	NA	TRBJ1-5	NA	CASGLKRQSNQPQHF	TGTGCTAGTGGTTTAAAGAGGCAGAGCAATCAGCCCCAGCATTTT
TRBV7-2	NA	TRBJ2-7	NA	CASSLAPAGHEQYF	TGTGCCAGCAGCTTGGCACCCGCGGGCCACGAGCAGTACTTC
TRBV6-5	NA	TRBJ2-7	NA	CASSRQWDEQYF	TGTGCCAGCAGCCGTCAATGGGACGAGCAGTACTTC
TRBV7-9	NA	TRBJ1-5	NA	CASSPLPIGPQHF	TGTGCCAGCAGCCCCCTGCCTATAGGGCCCCAGCATTTT
TRBV3-1/TRBV3-2	NA	TRBJ1-5	TRBD1	CASSRGGGGNQPQHF	TGTGCCAGCTCTCGAGGGGGCGGGGGGAATCAGCCCCAGCATTTT
TRBV6-2/TRBV6-3	NA	TRBJ1-3	NA	CASSQSYRNSGNTIYF	TGTGCCAGCAGCCAAAGCTACCGAAACTCTGGAAACACCATATATTTT
TRBV24-1	NA	TRBJ2-1	NA	CATSDSDPVRDNEQFF	TGTGCCACCAGTGATTCCGACCCGGTCCGGGACAATGAGCAGTTCTTC
TRBV5-4	NA	TRBJ1-2	NA	CASSYYGQNGGYTF	TGTGCCAGCAGCTACTATGGACAAAATGGAGGCTACACCTTC
TRBV12-3/TRBV12-4	once	TRBJ1-1	NA	CASNYGENTEAFF	TGTGCCAGCAACTACGGGGAGAACACTGAAGCTTTCTTT
TRBV12-3/TRBV12-4	NA	TRBJ1-1	NA	CASSLSSEAFF	TGTGCCAGCAGTTTGTCTTCTGAAGCTTTCTTT
TRBV29-1	NA	TRBJ2-2	NA	CSVEFTGELFF	TGCAGCGTTGAATTCACCGGGGAGCTGTTTTTT
TRBV7-2	NA	TRBJ1-3	TRBD1	CASSRGTGGAVSGNTIYF	TGTGCCAGCAGCCGCGGGACAGGGGGCGCGGTCTCTGGAAACACCATATATTTT
TRBV12-3/TRBV12-4	NA	TRBJ2-5	NA	CASSLFRQETQYF	TGTGCCAGCAGTTTATTCCGTCAAGAGACCCAGTACTTC
TRBV9	NA	TRBJ1-2	TRBD1	CASSVGDDRDLGYTF	TGTGCCAGCAGCGTAGGGGACGACAGGGATTTGGGCTACACCTTC
TRBV29-1	NA	TRBJ1-2	TRBD1	CSVERTGYGYTF	TGCAGCGTTGAACGGACAGGGTATGGCTACACCTTC
TRBV12-3/TRBV12-4	NA	TRBJ1-1	TRBD1	CASSTGAGTEAFF	TGTGCCAGCAGCACAGGGGCTGGTACTGAAGCTTTCTTT
TRBV29-1	NA	TRBJ1-3	NA	CSARGHPGNTIYF	TGCAGCGCACGGGGGCACCCTGGAAACACCATATATTTT
TRBV30	NA	TRBJ2-3	TRBD2	CAWTSGADTQYF	TGTGCCTGGACTAGCGGGGCAGATACGCAGTATTTT
TRBV6-2/TRBV6-3	NA	TRBJ2-2	NA	CASSYPLETGELFF	TGTGCCAGCAGTTACCCCCTCGAAACCGGGGAGCTGTTTTTT
TRBV11-3	NA	TRBJ2-1	TRBD2	CASSLDRSTSGAYNEQFF	TGTGCCAGCAGCTTAGACCGCTCGACTAGCGGAGCCTACAATGAGCAGTTCTTC
TRBV19	NA	TRBJ1-1	NA	CASSMLSKKAFF	TGTGCCAGTAGTATGTTGTCAAAGAAAGCTTTCTTT
TRBV6-5	NA	TRBJ2-3	NA	CASRSGADTQYF	TGTGCCAGCAGATCGGGGGCAGATACGCAGTATTTT
TRBV12-3/TRBV12-4	once	TRBJ2-3	NA	CASSPDSGYTQYF	TGTGCCAGCAGCCCTGACAGTGGATATACGCAGTATTTT
TRBV6-5	medium-sized	TRBJ1-6	NA	CASSYRAPLGSPLHF	TGTGCCAGCAGTTACCGGGCGCCACTCGGCTCACCCCTCCACTTT
TRBV7-2	once	TRBJ2-7	TRBD1	CASSSPGQGVKYF	TGTGCCAGCAGCTCACCGGGACAGGGGGTAAAGTACTTC
TRBV7-2	NA	TRBJ2-3	NA	CASSPFQLGDTQYF	TGTGCCAGCAGCCCATTCCAGCTAGGGGATACGCAGTATTTT
TRBV27	few	TRBJ1-4	TRBD1	CASSLFGTAEKLFF	TGTGCCAGCAGTTTATTTGGGACAGCTGAAAAACTGTTTTTT
TRBV3-1/TRBV3-2	NA	TRBJ2-2	NA	CASSQFGGSNTGELFF	TGTGCCAGCAGCCAATTTGGTGGATCGAACACCGGGGAGCTGTTTTTT
TRBV18	NA	TRBJ2-3	NA	CASSPYSTDTQYF	TGTGCCAGCTCACCATACAGCACAGATACGCAGTATTTT
TRBV19	NA	TRBJ1-1	NA	CASSITGYTEAFF	TGTGCCAGTAGTATCACGGGTTACACTGAAGCTTTCTTT
TRBV2	once	TRBJ1-4	NA	CASEYTRGDEKLFF	TGTGCCAGCGAATACACGCGGGGGGATGAAAAACTGTTTTTT
TRBV7-2	NA	TRBJ1-4	NA	CASSGRAGRVGEKLFF	TGTGCCAGCAGCGGGAGGGCAGGACGGGTCGGTGAAAAACTGTTTTTT
TRBV6-2/TRBV6-3	NA	TRBJ2-5	NA	CASSQPGLEETQYF	TGTGCCAGCAGTCAACCGGGACTTGAGGAGACCCAGTACTTC